The T cell receptor beta chain under discussion was sequenced for a study of blood T cell repertoires in COVID-19. In the study overall: Specimens from acute and convalescent COVID-19 originated in the United States, Italy and Spain. T cells, B-cell-depleted T cells, or PBMCs supplied cDNA or gDNA.

The germline CDR1 and CDR2 sequences are MNHEY and SVGAGI. The CDR3 runs 14 residues. Trimming cost V 7 bases and J 6 bases, with 18 bases left between them. During active infection, Seattle patients enrolled and were then monitored through disease. Only a few counts were recorded for this clone. The data were produced by immunoSEQ multiplex PCR, yet TCRdb's version contains in-frame clones alone and is incomplete. There are approximately 45,000 clones in the sample; about 83% occur only once, and approximately 3.8% lies in the top ten. This TCR derives from a man aged 35 to 55 with COVID-19, enrolled during active disease. The specimen sequenced was peripheral blood. The chain employs TRBV6-5 and TRBJ1-2; D may be TRBD1 (6 bases). CDR3 bases: TGTGCCAGCACCTACCAACGGGGGGGCGATGGCTACACCTTC. Protein: CASTYQRGGDGYTF.